This T cell receptor (beta chain) derives from a study of beta chain features in type 1 diabetes. Study details: Patients did not differ from healthy donors in age, gender or cell yield.

Of note for this clone: The antigen is undetermined.

Regarding the study as a whole: TCRB CDR3s from Type 1 diabetes patients were moderately but significantly shorter in all four CD4+ subsets.

All sorted populations exceeded 95% purity. Sequenced material consisted of expressed TCRB transcripts (all of the isolated RNA was reverse transcribed). TCRdb's table, derived via immunoSEQ multiplex PCR, lists solely in-frame clones and lacks some. The data hold about 130,000 clones, with about 10% observed a single time. Sequenced sample: central memory CD4+ T cells from blood. The receptor was derived from a man in his thirties or forties with type 1 diabetes.

The CDR3 loop is CAWRSLAATYEQYF. For the CDR3, the DNA is TGTGCCTGGAGATCCCTGGCAGCGACCTACGAGCAGTACTTC. J is TRBJ2-7 and V is TRBV30; D remains ambiguous. This CDR3 is built from 14 residues. The germline V gene encodes CDR1 GTSNPN and CDR2 SVGIG (reference sequence). V was pared by 3 bases and J by 2 bases, with 14 bases between.